The rows below give T cell receptor beta chains drawn from one sample of a study of CXCR3-negative and CXCR3-positive naive CD8 T cells. TCRdb reprocessed the 5' RACE reads and stores each CDR3 protein as one record, lacking DNA. The specimen's table records around 150,000 distinct CDR3 sequences. The specimen was naive CXCR3+ CD8+ T cells from blood. The receptor set was obtained from a human donor in good health. Some clones in this sample may be carry-over from other donors' samples. Both conserved end residues are part of each CDR3.

J,V,CDR3
TRBJ2-1,TRBV5-1,CASSRGQGDNEQFF
TRBJ2-2,TRBV7-9,CASSFRNTGELFF
TRBJ2-3,TRBV7-9,CASSLIARLADTQYF
TRBJ1-1,TRBV6-2/TRBV6-3,CASSYPGVPEAFF
TRBJ2-7,TRBV5-5,CASSTLAGGTYEQYF
TRBJ2-7,TRBV7-3,CASSSYPGQTYEQYF
TRBJ2-7,TRBV20-1,CSASRWEEVDEQYF
TRBJ2-5,TRBV28,CASTPIAGVSETQYF
TRBJ2-7,TRBV29-1,CSVEMEGLYEQYF
TRBJ2-1,TRBV5-1,CASSPEVYNEQFF